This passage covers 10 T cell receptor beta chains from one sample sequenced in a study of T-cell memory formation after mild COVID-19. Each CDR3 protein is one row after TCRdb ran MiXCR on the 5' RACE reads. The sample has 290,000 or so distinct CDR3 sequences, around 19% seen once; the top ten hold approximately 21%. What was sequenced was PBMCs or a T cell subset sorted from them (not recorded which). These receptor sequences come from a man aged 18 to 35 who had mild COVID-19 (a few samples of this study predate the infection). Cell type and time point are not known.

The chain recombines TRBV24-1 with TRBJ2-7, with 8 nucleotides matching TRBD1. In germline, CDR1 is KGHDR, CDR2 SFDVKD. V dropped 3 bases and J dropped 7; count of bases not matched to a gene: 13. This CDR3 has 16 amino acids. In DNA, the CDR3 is TGTGCCACCAGTGATCCTAATCCGACAGGGGCGGAGGAGCAGTACTTC. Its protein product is CATSDPNPTGAEEQYF.

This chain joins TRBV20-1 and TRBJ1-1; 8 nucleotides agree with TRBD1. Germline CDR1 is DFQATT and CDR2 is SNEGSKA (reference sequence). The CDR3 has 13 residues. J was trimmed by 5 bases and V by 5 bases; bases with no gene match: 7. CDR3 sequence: CSAGTGGRTEAFF. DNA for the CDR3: TGCAGTGCTGGAACAGGGGGAAGGACTGAAGCTTTCTTT.

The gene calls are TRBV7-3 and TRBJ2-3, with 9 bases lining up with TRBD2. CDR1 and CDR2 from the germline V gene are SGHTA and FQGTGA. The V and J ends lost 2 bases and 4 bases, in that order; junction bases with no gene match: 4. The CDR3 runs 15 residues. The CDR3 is CASSLAGGPPDTQYF. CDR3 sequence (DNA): TGTGCCAGCAGCTTAGCGGGGGGGCCCCCAGATACGCAGTATTTT.

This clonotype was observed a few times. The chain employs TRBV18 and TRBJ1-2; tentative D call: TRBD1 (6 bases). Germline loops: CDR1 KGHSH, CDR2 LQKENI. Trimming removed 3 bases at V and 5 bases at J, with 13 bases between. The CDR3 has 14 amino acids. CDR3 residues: CASSPSGQGYGYTF. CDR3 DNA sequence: TGTGCCAGCTCACCGTCCGGGCAGGGGTATGGCTACACCTTC.

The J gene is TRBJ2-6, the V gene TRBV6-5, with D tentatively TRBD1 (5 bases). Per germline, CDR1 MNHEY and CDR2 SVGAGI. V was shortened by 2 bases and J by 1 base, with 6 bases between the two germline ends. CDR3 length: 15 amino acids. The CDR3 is CASSYDSSGANVLTF. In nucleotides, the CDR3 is TGTGCCAGCAGTTACGACAGTTCTGGGGCCAACGTCCTGACTTTC.

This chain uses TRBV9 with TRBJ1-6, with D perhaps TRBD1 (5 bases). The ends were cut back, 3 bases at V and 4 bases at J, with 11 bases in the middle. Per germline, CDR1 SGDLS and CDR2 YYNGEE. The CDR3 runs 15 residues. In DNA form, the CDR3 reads TGTGCCAGCAGCGCACCCGGGGCGTATAATTCACCCCTCCACTTT. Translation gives CASSAPGAYNSPLHF.

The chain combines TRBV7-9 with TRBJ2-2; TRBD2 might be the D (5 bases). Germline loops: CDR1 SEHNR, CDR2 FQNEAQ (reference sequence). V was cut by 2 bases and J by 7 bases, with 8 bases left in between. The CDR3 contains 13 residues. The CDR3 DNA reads TGTGCCAGCAGCTTACGCGGGCTCGGGGAGCTGTTTTTT. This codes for CASSLRGLGELFF.

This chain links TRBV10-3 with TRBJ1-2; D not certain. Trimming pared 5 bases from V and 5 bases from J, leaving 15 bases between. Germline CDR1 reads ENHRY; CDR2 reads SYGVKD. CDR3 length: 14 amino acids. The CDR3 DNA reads TGTGCCATCAGTCTAGGACGGTCGGAGTATGGCTACACCTTC. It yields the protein CAISLGRSEYGYTF.

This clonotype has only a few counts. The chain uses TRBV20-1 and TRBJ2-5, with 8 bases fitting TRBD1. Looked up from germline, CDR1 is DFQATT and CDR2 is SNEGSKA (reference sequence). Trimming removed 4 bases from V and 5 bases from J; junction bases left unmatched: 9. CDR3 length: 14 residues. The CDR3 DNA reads TGCAGTGCTAACCCTCAGGGGGCCGGTGAGACCCAGTACTTC. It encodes CSANPQGAGETQYF.

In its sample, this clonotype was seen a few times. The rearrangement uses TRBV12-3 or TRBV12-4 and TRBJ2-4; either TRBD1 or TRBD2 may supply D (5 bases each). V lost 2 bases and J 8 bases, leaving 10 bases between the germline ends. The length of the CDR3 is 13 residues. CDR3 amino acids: CASSLPGRDIQYF. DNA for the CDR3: TGTGCCAGCAGTTTACCGGGACGGGACATTCAGTACTTC.